These 14 T cell receptor beta chains originate from one sample sequenced in a study of cytomegalovirus exposure and HLA in healthy donors. It was with 60 Vbeta and 13 Jbeta primers that the PCR ran. Here immunoSEQ multiplex PCR was the method, and the copy in TCRdb shows in-frame clones only, minus some. The table lists some 200,000 clones. Material: PBMCs. These receptor sequences come from a boy aged 5-17 years in good health and CMV-seronegative.

The chain's CDR3 is CASSSGGRTGAEQYF. The CDR3, as DNA: TGTGCCAGCAGTTCGGGGGGCCGGACGGGTGCGGAGCAGTACTTC. This chain uses TRBV28 with TRBJ2-7, with D possibly being TRBD2 (7 bases). The germline V and J ends were trimmed by 4 bases and 7 bases, with 20 bases remaining between them. The CDR3 is 15 amino acids. Germline V CDR1 and CDR2: MDHEN, SYDVKM.

This sequence joins TRBV28 and TRBJ1-1, with D maybe TRBD1 (6 bases). CDR3 length: 17 amino acids. V was cut by 7 bases and J by 3 bases, with 24 bases left in between. CDR1 and CDR2 (germline): MDHEN, SYDVKM. For the CDR3, the DNA is TGTGCCAGCAATACCCCAATCAAACAGGGATGGGACACTGAAGCTTTCTTT. This sequence encodes CASNTPIKQGWDTEAFF.

The chain has TRBV7-6 and TRBJ2-3, with 9 bases aligning to TRBD2. This CDR3 is 14 amino acids long. Germline lookup yields CDR1 SGHVS and CDR2 FNYEAQ. The ends lost 2 bases at V and 13 bases at J; junction bases unmatched: 10. The CDR3 DNA is TGTGCCAGCAGCTTAACCCATAGCGGGGGAGTGGAGTATTTT. Encoded protein: CASSLTHSGGVEYF. Full variable domain (remainder filled in from reference TRBV7-6 and TRBJ2-3): GAGVSQSPRYKVTKRGQDVALRCDPISGHVSLYWYRQALGQGPEFLTYFNYEAQQDKSGLPNDRFSAERPEGSISTLTIQRTEQRDSAMYRCASSLTHSGGVEYFGPGTRLTVL.

The genes are TRBV7-2 and TRBJ1-2; D might be TRBD1 (5 bases). Trimming pared 3 bases from V and 1 base from J, leaving 9 bases between. The CDR3 loop spans 14 amino acids. Germline CDR1 SGHTA, CDR2 FQGNSA. The CDR3 DNA reads as TGTGCCAGCAGCTTGGACATCTTTAACTATGGCTACACCTTC. Translating it yields CASSLDIFNYGYTF.

The rearrangement links TRBV7-3 to TRBJ1-5; D call uncertain. The V end was cut by 5 bases, the J end by 4 bases, with 9 bases between. CDR1 and CDR2 (germline): SGHTA, FQGTGA. CDR3 length equals 13 residues. The CDR3 DNA is TGTGCCAGCAGCCCATACAAGAATCAGCCCCAGCATTTT. It translates to CASSPYKNQPQHF.

The chain links TRBV5-1 to TRBJ2-7; TRBD2 might be the D (6 bases). Germline CDR1 is SGHRS and CDR2 is YFSETQ. This CDR3 has 13 residues. With 3 bases removed from V and 0 bases from J, the gap between germline ends came to 7 bases. The CDR3 sequence: CASSSGSSYEQYF. For the CDR3, the DNA is TGCGCCAGCAGCTCCGGGAGCTCCTACGAGCAGTACTTC.

This chain uses TRBV7-2 with TRBJ2-5; 8 bases are shared with TRBD1. CDR3 length: 13 amino acids. Germline CDR1 SGHTA, CDR2 FQGNSA. The ends lost 5 bases at V and 4 bases at J; junction bases unmatched: 3. The chain's CDR3 is CASSPGQGETQYF. As DNA, the CDR3 is TGTGCCAGCAGCCCTGGACAGGGAGAGACCCAGTACTTC.

The chain couples TRBV5-1 to TRBJ1-6; 8 bases fit TRBD1. Germline V gene data show CDR1 as SGHRS and CDR2 as YFSETQ. The CDR3 extends over 14 amino acids. Trimming cost V 4 bases and J 8 bases; bases outside gene matches: 5. This chain's CDR3 is CASSPGQGDSPLHF. The CDR3 DNA reads TGCGCCAGCAGCCCAGGACAGGGAGATTCACCCCTCCACTTT.

V is TRBV18 and J is TRBJ2-7; the D gene is possibly TRBD2 (7 bases). The CDR3 spans 13 residues. Trimming stripped 5 bases from V and 3 bases from J, with 11 bases between. Germline values: CDR1 KGHSH, CDR2 LQKENI. CDR3 loop: CASSTGGDYEQYF. In DNA form, the CDR3 reads TGTGCCAGCTCAACGGGGGGCGACTACGAGCAGTACTTC.

This sequence joins TRBV9 and TRBJ2-1; 16 bases match TRBD2. The germline V gene has CDR1 SGDLS and CDR2 YYNGEE. V lost 4 bases and J lost 2; bases outside the gene matches: 9. The CDR3 contains 19 residues. CDR3 sequence (DNA): TGTGCCAGCAGCCACGGGACTAGCGGGGGGGCGGGCCCCTACAATGAGCAGTTCTTC. This encodes CASSHGTSGGAGPYNEQFF.

This sequence joins TRBV7-9 and TRBJ1-1; D remains ambiguous. The CDR3 has 12 residues. The V gene's germline CDR1 is SEHNR and CDR2 FQNEAQ (reference sequence). Between the trimmed V and J ends, which lost 3 bases and 5 bases, there was a span of 7 bases. CDR3 in DNA: TGTGCCAGCAGCTTCGCGGGGACTGAAGCTTTCTTT. This codes for CASSFAGTEAFF.

The chain is built from TRBV10-3 and TRBJ2-7; a possible D gene is TRBD2 (6 bases). The CDR3 contains 12 residues. V was clipped by 6 bases and J by 3 bases, with 9 bases between them. Germline V gene lookup returns CDR1 ENHRY and CDR2 SYGVKD. CDR3 amino acids: CAISPGDYEQYF. CDR3 in DNA: TGTGCCATCAGCCCGGGAGACTACGAGCAGTACTTC.

This rearrangement joins TRBV6-4 to TRBJ1-2; D remains unclear. There are 13 residues in the CDR3. Germline V gene lookup returns CDR1 MRHNA and CDR2 SNTAGT. V lost 0 bases, J lost 8 bases, and 10 bases lay in between. The chain's CDR3 is CASSDSLGRGYTF. Written as DNA, the CDR3 is TGTGCCAGCAGTGACTCTCTAGGGAGAGGCTACACCTTC.

The chain employs TRBV19 and TRBJ2-2; D is unclear. This CDR3 comprises 13 residues. Between the trimmed V and J ends, which lost 0 bases and 7 bases, there was a span of 6 bases. Germline CDR1 reads LNHDA; CDR2 reads SQIVND (reference sequence). CDR3 bases: TGTGCCAGTAGTATAGATGTCCGCGGGGAGCTGTTTTTT. Amino acid sequence: CASSIDVRGELFF.